A selection of T cell receptor beta chains follows, all from one sample in a study of blood T cell repertoires in COVID-19. Clones were sequenced by immunoSEQ multiplex PCR, and TCRdb holds only the in-frame ones, with some missing. The sample yields roughly 100,000 clones, 88% seen once. Sequencing input: peripheral blood. The receptors stem from a man aged 50 or older with COVID-19, enrolled during active disease. CDR3s include the opening cysteine and the closing phenylalanine or tryptophan. The D gene is left open where the match is weak. Not every row has a clone size; where given, it reads once, few, many or a size class.

D gene,CDR3 length,clone size,J gene,V gene,CDR3 protein,CDR3 DNA
TRBD1,16,NA,TRBJ2-1,TRBV5-1,CASSLGGQGFLSEQFF,TGCGCCAGCAGCTTGGGGGGACAGGGTTTTTTAAGTGAGCAGTTCTTC
NA,13,NA,TRBJ2-3,TRBV4-2,CASSQVEKDTQYF,TGTGCCAGCAGCCAAGTCGAGAAGGATACGCAGTATTTT
NA,14,NA,TRBJ2-7,TRBV30,CAWSPNRPPYEQYF,TGTGCCTGGAGTCCGAACAGGCCTCCCTACGAGCAGTACTTC
TRBD1,15,NA,TRBJ2-5,TRBV5-5,CASSLPGQGGETQYF,TGTGCCAGCAGCTTGCCGGGACAGGGTGGGGAGACCCAGTACTTC
NA,13,NA,TRBJ2-3,TRBV7-9,CATSGRDTDTQYF,TGTGCGACCTCCGGGCGGGACACAGATACGCAGTATTTT
NA,14,NA,TRBJ2-3,TRBV21-1,CASRRTGVTDTQYF,TGTGCCAGCAGAAGGACAGGGGTCACAGATACGCAGTATTTT
TRBD2,17,once,TRBJ2-3,TRBV11-2,CASSLAGLAGGTDTQYF,TGTGCCAGCAGCTTGGCCGGACTAGCGGGGGGAACAGATACGCAGTATTTT
NA,15,NA,TRBJ1-4,TRBV5-1,CASSQDRIAGEKLFF,TGCGCCAGCAGCCAAGACAGAATCGCGGGGGAAAAACTGTTTTTT
NA,13,NA,TRBJ1-6,TRBV27,CASSLRSNSPLHF,TGTGCCAGCAGTTTAAGGAGTAATTCACCCCTCCACTTT
NA,12,few,TRBJ1-4,TRBV10-3,CAAGSSNEKLFF,TGTGCCGCGGGCAGTTCTAATGAAAAACTGTTTTTT
NA,13,NA,TRBJ2-1,TRBV7-3,CASSIQIYNEQFF,TGTGCCAGCAGCATACAGATTTACAATGAGCAGTTCTTC
TRBD1,16,NA,TRBJ1-1,TRBV5-4,CASSQGQGRLNTEAFF,TGTGCCAGCAGCCAGGGACAGGGCCGTCTGAACACTGAAGCTTTCTTT
NA,16,many,TRBJ2-3,TRBV14,CASSQVGLGGADTQYF,TGTGCCAGCAGCCAAGTCGGATTAGGAGGGGCAGATACGCAGTATTTT
TRBD2,15,NA,TRBJ2-1,TRBV13,CASSITLAGTNEQFF,TGTGCCAGCAGCATCACCCTAGCGGGAACCAATGAGCAGTTCTTC
NA,13,NA,TRBJ2-3,TRBV10-2,CATAQGSTDTQYF,TGCGCCACCGCTCAGGGGAGCACAGATACGCAGTATTTT
NA,14,NA,TRBJ1-1,TRBV3-1/TRBV3-2,CASSQGAFLTEAFF,TGTGCCAGCAGCCAAGGGGCCTTTCTCACTGAAGCTTTCTTT
TRBD2,17,NA,TRBJ2-7,TRBV29-1,CSVGMTSGGVTFYEQYF,TGCAGCGTCGGCATGACTAGCGGGGGGGTAACCTTCTACGAGCAGTACTTC
NA,14,NA,TRBJ2-7,TRBV19,CASSRGSSSYEQYF,TGTGCCAGTAGTAGAGGTAGCAGCTCCTACGAGCAGTACTTC
TRBD2,15,NA,TRBJ2-1,TRBV11-2,CASSLRLAYYNEQFF,TGTGCCAGCAGCTTAAGACTAGCGTATTACAATGAGCAGTTCTTC
NA,13,NA,TRBJ1-2,TRBV25-1,CASADRNNYGYTF,TGTGCCAGCGCGGACAGAAATAACTATGGCTACACCTTC
NA,13,NA,TRBJ1-6,TRBV19,CASTGTHNSPLHF,TGTGCCAGTACCGGGACACATAATTCACCCCTCCACTTT
NA,16,NA,TRBJ2-4,TRBV18,CASSPPPVIAKNIQYF,TGTGCCAGCTCCCCTCCTCCGGTCATAGCCAAAAACATTCAGTACTTC
NA,11,few,TRBJ1-1,TRBV5-5,CASSRVDEAFF,TGTGCCAGCTCGAGGGTAGATGAAGCTTTCTTT
TRBD1,16,NA,TRBJ1-5,TRBV7-2,CASSLSGTGGNQPQHF,TGTGCCAGCAGCTTATCTGGGACAGGGGGCAATCAGCCCCAGCATTTT
NA,11,NA,TRBJ1-2,TRBV20-1,CSASGTDGYTF,TGCAGTGCATCCGGGACTGATGGCTACACCTTC
TRBD1,15,NA,TRBJ2-1,TRBV7-9,CASSGGGQDNNEQFF,TGTGCCAGCAGTGGAGGGGGACAGGATAACAATGAGCAGTTCTTC
NA,11,NA,TRBJ1-2,TRBV2,CASSDRYGYTF,TGTGCCAGCAGTGATCGCTATGGCTACACCTTC
TRBD1,15,NA,TRBJ2-7,TRBV27,CASRMSLGQGYEQYF,TGTGCCAGCAGGATGAGTCTCGGACAGGGCTACGAGCAGTACTTC
NA,13,NA,TRBJ1-6,TRBV7-2,CASSSAQGSPLHF,TGTGCCAGCAGCTCCGCCCAGGGTTCACCCCTCCACTTT